Listed below are T cell receptor beta chains from one sample, sequenced in a study of cytomegalovirus exposure and HLA in healthy donors. Profiled with immunoSEQ multiplex PCR; TCRdb holds only in-frame clones, not every one. Here the sample spans around 170,000 clones, about 80% being singletons. The sample taken for sequencing was PBMCs. Receptors were obtained from a man in his forties in good health and CMV-seronegative. Each CDR3 is given with its conserved first and last residue. Each record gives: D gene, V gene, clone size, J gene, CDR3 protein, CDR3 DNA. The D gene is left open where the match is weak. Some rows have no size entry. The others give once, few or many, or a class for an expanded clone.

NA	TRBV2	NA	TRBJ1-1	CASKGGAYTEAFF	TGTGCCAGCAAAGGCGGTGCGTATACTGAAGCTTTCTTT
NA	TRBV5-1	NA	TRBJ1-4	CASSLEPKEKLFF	TGCGCCAGCAGCTTGGAGCCGAAAGAAAAACTGTTTTTT
NA	TRBV7-2	NA	TRBJ2-1	CASSPNSYNEQFF	TGTGCCAGCAGCCCAAACTCCTACAATGAGCAGTTCTTC
TRBD2	TRBV28	NA	TRBJ2-3	CASSPQTSGKFTDTQYF	TGTGCCAGCAGTCCCCAGACTAGCGGGAAATTCACAGATACGCAGTATTTT
TRBD2	TRBV28	NA	TRBJ2-7	CASSLGEGTSEQYF	TGTGCCAGCAGTTTAGGGGAGGGTACTAGCGAGCAGTACTTC
TRBD1	TRBV7-9	NA	TRBJ1-5	CASSLGTGNPNQPQHF	TGTGCCAGCAGCCTCGGGACAGGGAACCCAAATCAGCCCCAGCATTTT
NA	TRBV15	NA	TRBJ2-1	CATSGLSNEQFF	TGTGCCACGTCCGGGTTATCAAATGAGCAGTTCTTC
NA	TRBV7-9	few	TRBJ1-1	CASGYRNTEAFF	TGTGCCAGCGGGTACAGGAACACTGAAGCTTTCTTT
NA	TRBV4-1	few	TRBJ1-6	CASSRFSRGDSPLHF	TGCGCCAGCAGCCGCTTTAGCAGGGGAGATTCACCCCTCCACTTT
NA	TRBV7-9	NA	TRBJ1-1	CASSLDPGMNTEAFF	TGTGCCAGCAGCTTAGATCCGGGGATGAACACTGAAGCTTTCTTT
TRBD1	TRBV30	NA	TRBJ1-2	CAWSSGGSLKGYTF	TGTGCCTGGAGTTCAGGGGGGTCTCTTAAGGGCTACACCTTC
TRBD1	TRBV6-5	NA	TRBJ1-3	CASRDRAPGNTIYF	TGTGCCAGCAGGGACAGGGCGCCCGGAAACACCATATATTTT
TRBD2	TRBV9	NA	TRBJ2-1	CASSVLSGRGDDEQFF	TGTGCCAGCAGCGTACTAAGCGGGAGGGGGGACGATGAGCAGTTCTTC
TRBD1	TRBV7-9	NA	TRBJ2-7	CASSLVGQGTYEQYF	TGTGCCAGCAGCTTAGTCGGACAGGGGACCTACGAGCAGTACTTC
NA	TRBV12-2	NA	TRBJ1-1	CASRLRGRTEAFF	TGTGCAAGTCGCTTGAGAGGGCGCACTGAAGCTTTCTTT
TRBD2	TRBV11-2	once	TRBJ2-7	CASSSNGLAYEQYF	TGTGCCAGCAGCTCAAATGGACTAGCCTACGAGCAGTACTTC
NA	TRBV7-9	NA	TRBJ1-4	CASSPVLQANEKLFF	TGTGCCAGCAGCCCGGTGCTCCAGGCTAATGAAAAACTGTTTTTT
NA	TRBV5-1	NA	TRBJ2-2	CASSLEPSTGELFF	TGCGCCAGCAGCTTGGAACCGAGCACCGGGGAGCTGTTTTTT
NA	TRBV18	NA	TRBJ1-1	CASSPGLGQNTEAFF	TGTGCCAGCTCACCGGGCCTGGGACAGAACACTGAAGCTTTCTTT
NA	TRBV9	few	TRBJ2-4	CASSVGGGIQYF	TGTGCCAGCAGCGTAGGGGGAGGTATTCAGTACTTC
NA	TRBV9	NA	TRBJ2-1	CASSLHGGLQEQFF	TGTGCCAGCAGCCTTCATGGGGGACTTCAGGAGCAGTTCTTC
NA	TRBV28	NA	TRBJ2-4	CASSSARDIQYF	TGTGCCAGCAGTTCTGCGCGGGACATTCAGTACTTC
NA	TRBV5-1	NA	TRBJ2-5	CASSRRGAQETQYF	TGCGCCAGCAGCCGGCGCGGGGCTCAAGAGACCCAGTACTTC
TRBD2	TRBV27	few	TRBJ2-5	CASSLGLTGLAGGRQETQYF	TGTGCCAGCAGTTTAGGCCTAACGGGACTAGCGGGAGGCCGCCAAGAGACCCAGTACTTC
NA	TRBV27	once	TRBJ1-2	CASSFYPGLQGGYTF	TGTGCCAGCAGTTTCTACCCTGGCCTGCAGGGTGGCTACACCTTC
TRBD2	TRBV5-1	NA	TRBJ2-1	CASSKGTSGSSYNEQFF	TGCGCCAGCAGCAAGGGGACTAGCGGGAGCTCCTACAATGAGCAGTTCTTC
TRBD2	TRBV7-9	NA	TRBJ2-7	CASSFNRGLAGNPYEQYF	TGTGCCAGCAGCTTTAATCGAGGACTAGCGGGAAACCCCTACGAGCAGTACTTC
NA	TRBV9	NA	TRBJ2-4	CASSEEDRSPKNIQYF	TGTGCCAGCAGCGAGGAGGACAGATCGCCCAAAAACATTCAGTACTTC
NA	TRBV7-8	NA	TRBJ1-2	CASSLADQGYGYTF	TGTGCCAGCAGCTTAGCGGATCAGGGGTATGGCTACACCTTC
NA	TRBV28	few	TRBJ1-1	CATHLAGQEAFF	TGTGCCACCCACCTGGCCGGACAGGAAGCTTTCTTT
TRBD2	TRBV7-8	NA	TRBJ2-3	CASSNGLDTDTQYF	TGTGCCAGCAGCAATGGACTAGACACAGATACGCAGTATTTT
TRBD2	TRBV29-1	NA	TRBJ2-7	CSARLAGDYEQYF	TGCAGCGCTAGACTAGCGGGGGACTACGAGCAGTACTTC
TRBD1	TRBV5-1	NA	TRBJ1-5	CASSLGTGANQPQHF	TGCGCCAGCAGCCTTGGGACAGGGGCCAATCAGCCCCAGCATTTT
NA	TRBV18	once	TRBJ2-1	CASSRPTGEGYNEQFF	TGTGCCAGCTCCCGACCCACGGGAGAAGGATACAATGAGCAGTTCTTC
TRBD2	TRBV9	NA	TRBJ2-3	CASSVGGGSTDTQYF	TGTGCCAGCAGCGTAGGGGGGGGAAGCACAGATACGCAGTATTTT
TRBD2	TRBV5-1	once	TRBJ2-4	CASSLAGGIAKNSQYF	TGCGCCAGCAGCTTGGCCGGGGGGATAGCCAAAAACAGTCAGTACTTC
NA	TRBV27	NA	TRBJ2-1	CASTPDEQFF	TGTGCCAGCACCCCGGATGAGCAGTTCTTC
TRBD1	TRBV10-3	few	TRBJ1-2	CAISEVRGTNYGYTF	TGTGCCATCAGTGAAGTCAGGGGGACTAACTATGGCTACACCTTC
TRBD2	TRBV10-1	once	TRBJ2-1	CASSAPGLAGASEQFF	TGCGCCAGCAGTGCGCCGGGACTAGCGGGTGCCTCTGAGCAGTTCTTC
NA	TRBV10-3	once	TRBJ2-1	CAIRNVAENPMSRFF	TGTGCCATCAGAAACGTAGCGGAAAACCCAATGAGTAGGTTCTTC